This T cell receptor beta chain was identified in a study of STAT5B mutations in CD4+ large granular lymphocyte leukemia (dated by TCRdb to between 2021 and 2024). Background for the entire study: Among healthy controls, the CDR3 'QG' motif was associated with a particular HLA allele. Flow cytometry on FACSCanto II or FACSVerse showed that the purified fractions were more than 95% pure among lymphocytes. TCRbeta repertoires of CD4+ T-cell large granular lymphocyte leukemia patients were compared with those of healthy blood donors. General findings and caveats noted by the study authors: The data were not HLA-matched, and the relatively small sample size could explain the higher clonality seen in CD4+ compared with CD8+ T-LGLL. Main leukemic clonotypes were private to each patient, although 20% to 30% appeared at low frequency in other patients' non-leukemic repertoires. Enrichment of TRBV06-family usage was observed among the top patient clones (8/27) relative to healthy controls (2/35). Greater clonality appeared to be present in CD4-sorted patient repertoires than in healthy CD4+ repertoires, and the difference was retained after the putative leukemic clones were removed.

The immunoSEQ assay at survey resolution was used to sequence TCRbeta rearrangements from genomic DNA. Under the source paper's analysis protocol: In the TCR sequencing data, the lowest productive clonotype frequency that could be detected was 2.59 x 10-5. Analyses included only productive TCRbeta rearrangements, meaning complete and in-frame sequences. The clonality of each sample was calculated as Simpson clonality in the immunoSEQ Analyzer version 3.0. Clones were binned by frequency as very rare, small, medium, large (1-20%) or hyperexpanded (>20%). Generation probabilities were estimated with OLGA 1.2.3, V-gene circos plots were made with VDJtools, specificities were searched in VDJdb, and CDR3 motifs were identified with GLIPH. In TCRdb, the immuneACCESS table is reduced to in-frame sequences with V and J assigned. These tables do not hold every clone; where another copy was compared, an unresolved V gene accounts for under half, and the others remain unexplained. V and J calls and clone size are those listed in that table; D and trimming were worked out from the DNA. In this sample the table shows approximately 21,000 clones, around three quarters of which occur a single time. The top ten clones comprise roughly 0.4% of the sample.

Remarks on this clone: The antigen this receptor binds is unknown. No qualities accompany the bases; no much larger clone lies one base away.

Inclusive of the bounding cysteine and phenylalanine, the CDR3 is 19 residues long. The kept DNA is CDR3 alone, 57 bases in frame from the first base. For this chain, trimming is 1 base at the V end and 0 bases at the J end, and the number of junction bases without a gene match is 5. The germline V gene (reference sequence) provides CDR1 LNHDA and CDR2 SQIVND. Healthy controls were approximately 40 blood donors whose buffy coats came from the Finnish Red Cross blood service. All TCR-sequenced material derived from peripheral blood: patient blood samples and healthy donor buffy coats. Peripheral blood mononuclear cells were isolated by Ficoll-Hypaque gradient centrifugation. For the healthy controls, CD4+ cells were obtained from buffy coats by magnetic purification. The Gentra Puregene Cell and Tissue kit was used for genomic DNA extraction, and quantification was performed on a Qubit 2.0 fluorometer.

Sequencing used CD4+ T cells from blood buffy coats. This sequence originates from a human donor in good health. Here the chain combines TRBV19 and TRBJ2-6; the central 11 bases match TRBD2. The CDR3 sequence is CASSIGTSGPDSGANVLTF. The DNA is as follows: TGTGCCAGTAGTATAGGGACTAGCGGGCCCGACTCTGGGGCCAACGTCCTGACTTTC.